This T cell receptor beta chain was found in a study of shared clonotypes between healthy human individuals. Study-wide points: A reduction in generation probabilities was seen for non-shared clonotypes relative to those shared by all four donors. Naive CD4 clonotype sharing across a few donors was 4% to 5%.

Notes on this clone: The antigen remains unidentified.

The CDR3 has 14 residues. The V gene end was trimmed by 8 bases and the J gene end by 5 bases; junction bases not matched to a gene: 12. The germline V gene encodes CDR1 WNHNN and CDR2 SYGVQD (reference sequence). Profiled with immunoSEQ multiplex PCR; TCRdb holds only in-frame clones, not every one. The sample consists of over a million clones, roughly 80% of them appearing once. This sequence was found in a man younger than 35 in good health. The rearrangement joins TRBV10-1 to TRBJ2-7; 7 bases line up with TRBD1. What was sequenced was memory CD4+ T cells sorted from blood. Subset defined: CD45RA-negative fraction. Here the CDR3 DNA reads TGCGCCAGCGCAGTGGACCGACAGGGCCACGAGCAGTACTTC. Translated, it gives CASAVDRQGHEQYF.